This T cell receptor (beta chain) was captured in a study of T-cell reconstitution after alpha-beta-depleted transplantation in children. TCRbeta library preparation incorporated unique molecular identifiers. From the PCR reads, TCRdb called clonotypes with MiXCR, one entry per CDR3 protein. Seen here are about half a million distinct CDR3 sequences, around 13% observed once, and the top ten hold about 5%. V lost 2 bases and J lost 1, with 17 bases in between. This CDR3 comprises 17 residues. Germline loops: CDR1 SGHNT, CDR2 YENEEA. This specimen consisted of PBMCs from the stem cell graft donor, obtained from the stem cell graft. The chain carries TRBV11-3 and TRBJ1-2; D call uncertain. This sequence originates from a human donor who donated a stem cell graft to a child with combined immunodeficiency. For the CDR3, the DNA is TGTGCCAGCAGCTTAAGGATAGGCGCGAGAGATAACTATGGCTACACCTTC. Encoded protein: CASSLRIGARDNYGYTF.